This paragraph reports one T cell receptor (beta chain). There is no known antigen for this receptor. Base qualities are not provided; no much larger clone lies one nucleotide away. The sample's treatment or condition label is to be understood as: in vitro stimulation with specific CMV peptide epitopes to enrich CMV-specific T cells. The record originates from a study of T cell repertoires in cytomegalovirus infection (dated by TCRdb to between 2017 and 2020). With respect to the entire study: Alongside well-studied HLA-B-restricted epitopes, the peptide stimulations were aimed at recently identified HLA-C-restricted CMV epitopes, whose presentation resists viral immunomodulation. The HLA type of each donor mattered for the analysis, because public TCR beta signatures pointed to carriage of CMV infection along with the matching HLA type.

Results the study describes overall, beyond this receptor: In both this cohort and an independent cohort of 350 to 400 donors, the cumulative frequency of public TCR beta family members distinguished carriers of CMV infection plus the relevant HLA type. In the ex vivo response, HLA-C-restricted CMV-specific TCR beta clonotypes were dominant, and in two of eight donors the single most frequent clonotype came from this HLA-C-restricted group.

Including cysteine and phenylalanine, the CDR3 has 18 amino acids. Kept here is only the CDR3 DNA, which spans 54 bases and is read in frame from base 1. CDR1 is given as ENHRY and CDR2 as SYGVKD, both from the germline V gene. V lost 0 bases and J lost 0 bases, and the count of bases not matched to a germline gene is 5. Sequencer: Illumina HiSeq 1500. TCRdb trimmed the raw reads at Q25, called clones with MiXCR and kept productive beta chains. Duplicate CDR3 protein sequences are folded into a single record with the most common DNA and genes. This sample has over 45,000 distinct CDR3 sequences in its table, and about 21% of those were observed once. The top ten hold about 55% of the sample.

This receptor was taken from a human donor in good health (CMV status not recorded). Some clones in this sample may be carry-over from other donors' samples. Recombination joined TRBV10-3 with TRBJ1-1, with TRBD1 identical over 12 junction bases. Sample: CD8+ T cells from cultured PBMCs, taken from culture after CMV antigen stimulation. The nucleotide sequence is given as TGTGCCATCAGTGAGTCGGGGGGACAGGGGGCGATGAACACTGAAGCTTTCTTT. Translated, this is CAISESGGQGAMNTEAFF.